What follows are 24 T cell receptor beta chains derived from one specimen sequenced in a study of blood T cells in healthy people across ages. Alongside a J-beta primer mix, a sample-barcoded 5' primer served in a second PCR lasting roughly 6 to 12 cycles. TCRdb reprocessed the 5' RACE reads via MiXCR and lists one record per CDR3 protein. The data show some 900,000 distinct CDR3 sequences, with under 50% seen just once and under 15% held by the top ten. Sequencing used blood. The receptors were sampled from a man aged 25-45 years in good health.

Details on this clonotype: Relative to the germline gene, one junction end is altered; a read error may explain this. The gene calls are TRBV7-7 and TRBJ2-3, with 7 nucleotides matching TRBD1. Germline V lookup: CDR1 SSHAT, CDR2 FNYEAQ (reference sequence). This CDR3 region has 15 residues. This chain's CDR3 is CASSLARGPRDTQYF. In nucleotides, the CDR3 is TGTGCTAGCAGCTTAGCGAGGGGGCCGAGAGATACGCAGTATTTT.

This clonotype came up a few times. V usage is TRBV5-1 and J usage is TRBJ2-5; D gene unclear. This CDR3 is 12 amino acids long. Germline lookup yields CDR1 SGHRS and CDR2 YFSETQ. V gave up 2 bases and J gave up 11 bases, with 13 bases separating them. The CDR3 region has the DNA TGCGCCAGCAGCTTAAAGATGAATGAGCAGTACTTC. This sequence encodes CASSLKMNEQYF.

This rearrangement joins TRBV27 to TRBJ2-7, with D possibly being TRBD1 or TRBD2 (6 bases each). Germline V gene data show CDR1 as MNHEY and CDR2 as SMNVEV (reference sequence). V lost 7 bases and J 0 bases, leaving 16 bases between the germline ends. This CDR3 has 15 amino acids. CDR3 DNA sequence: TGTGCCAGCATTGAGGGGGGAACGAACTCCTACGAGCAGTACTTC. Translation gives CASIEGGTNSYEQYF.

The chain couples TRBV7-9 to TRBJ2-5, with 9 bases lining up with TRBD2. With 1 base clipped from V and 3 bases from J, the junction kept 9 bases outside the gene matches. CDR1 is SEHNR, CDR2 FQNEAQ, per germline (reference sequence). The CDR3 consists of 17 residues. The CDR3 here is CASSLVASGALKETQYF. The CDR3 region has the DNA TGTGCCAGCAGCTTAGTGGCTAGCGGGGCTCTAAAAGAGACCCAGTACTTC.

This chain joins TRBV28 and TRBJ2-1, with 7 positions matching TRBD1. Trimming removed 6 bases from V and 5 bases from J; junction bases left unmatched: 10. The germline V gene has CDR1 MDHEN and CDR2 SYDVKM. CDR3 size: 15 residues. For the CDR3, the DNA is TGTGCCAGCAGAGTTACAGGGGCGGCCAACAATGAGCAGTTCTTC. It codes for CASRVTGAANNEQFF.

The chain couples TRBV27 to TRBJ1-5; D is ambiguous. The V gene lost 5 bases and the J gene lost 0 bases, with 8 bases spanning the gap. Germline CDR1 and CDR2: MNHEY and SMNVEV (reference sequence). CDR3 length: 14 residues. For the CDR3, the DNA is TGTGCCAGCAGTCCTTGGGATAGCAATCAGCCCCAGCATTTT. Residues: CASSPWDSNQPQHF.

J is TRBJ1-4 and V is TRBV25-1; D not certain. Deletions cut 4 bases from V and 5 bases from J, with 17 bases between. Germline-derived CDR1 and CDR2 are MGHDK and SYGVNS. The CDR3 consists of 16 residues. CDR3 amino acids: CASSGVARKSNEKLFF. The CDR3 region has the DNA TGTGCCAGCAGTGGGGTAGCCCGCAAGTCGAATGAAAAACTGTTTTTT.

This clonotype appeared a few times. The V call is TRBV4-2, the J call TRBJ1-2; D call uncertain. CDR1 LGHNA and CDR2 YNFKEQ come from the germline V gene. V was cut by 0 bases and J by 4 bases, with 9 bases left in between. The CDR3 is made up of 14 amino acids. This CDR3 reads CASSQDIATYGYTF. The CDR3 region has the DNA TGTGCCAGCAGCCAAGATATAGCCACCTATGGCTACACCTTC.

The rearrangement joins TRBV6-2 or TRBV6-3 to TRBJ2-7; D unresolved. Trimming left V 6 bases short and J 10 bases short, with 16 bases between. The CDR3 runs to 12 residues. Germline CDR1 reads MNHEY; CDR2 reads SVGEGT. The CDR3 loop is CASRSPAGPQYF. The CDR3 bases are TGTGCCAGCAGGTCCCCCGCTGGGCCCCAGTACTTC.

This clonotype has at least ten counts. The J gene is TRBJ1-6, the V gene TRBV10-3; D is perhaps TRBD1 (5 bases). Trimming pared 0 bases from V and 8 bases from J, leaving 14 bases between. CDR1 is ENHRY, CDR2 SYGVKD, per germline. The CDR3 length is 16 residues. CDR3 bases: TGTGCCATCAGTGAGTCTCCGGGCCAGGGCTATTCACCCCTCCACTTT. It specifies CAISESPGQGYSPLHF.

The V call is TRBV27, the J call TRBJ2-4, with 7 bases identical to TRBD1. The CDR3 sequence is 16 residues long. The germline V gene encodes CDR1 MNHEY and CDR2 SMNVEV (reference sequence). The V gene end was trimmed by 7 bases and the J gene end by 0 bases; junction bases not matched to a gene: 9. CDR3 sequence reads: CASTMTGRGAKNIQYF. CDR3 nucleotides: TGTGCCAGCACCATGACAGGGAGAGGAGCCAAAAACATTCAGTACTTC.

This clonotype was observed at least ten times. This chain uses TRBV29-1 with TRBJ2-5, with D perhaps matching TRBD2 (5 bases). This CDR3 is built from 13 residues. The V and J ends lost 3 bases and 3 bases respectively, with 11 bases between them. CDR1 and CDR2 from the germline V gene are SQVTM and ANQGSEA. CDR3 region: CSVDTDYEETQYF. The CDR3 region has the DNA TGCAGCGTTGACACTGACTACGAAGAGACCCAGTACTTC.

This CDR3 reads CASSPNLGQGSEQYF. The CDR3, as DNA: TGTGCCAGCAGTCCCAACCTGGGACAGGGATCTGAGCAGTACTTC. The genes are TRBV28 and TRBJ2-7; 9 nucleotides line up with TRBD1. CDR3 size: 15 residues. V lost 5 bases, J lost 7 bases, and 12 bases stayed unmatched. Germline CDR1 is MDHEN and CDR2 is SYDVKM.

The rearrangement joins TRBV27 to TRBJ1-6; no definite D call. V shed 5 bases and J shed 8 bases, with 13 bases lying between them. The CDR3 loop spans 14 amino acids. Germline V gene sequence: CDR1 MNHEY, CDR2 SMNVEV (reference sequence). The CDR3 nucleotides are TGTGCCAGCAGTCTGGGAGGCTTGTATTCACCCCTCCACTTT. As protein: CASSLGGLYSPLHF.

V is TRBV7-9 and J is TRBJ2-7; 7 positions agree with TRBD2. V was pared by 4 bases and J by 1 base, with 7 bases of the junction left unmatched. This CDR3 contains 15 residues. Germline assignment: CDR1 SEHNR and CDR2 FQNEAQ (reference sequence). The CDR3 coding sequence is TGTGCCAGCAGCTCGGGGAGGGAGGAGTCCTACGAGCAGTACTTC. This sequence encodes CASSSGREESYEQYF.

The rearrangement links TRBV5-1 to TRBJ2-5, with D hard to call. The length of the CDR3 is 14 residues. The V gene lost 2 bases and the J gene lost 2 bases, with 10 bases spanning the gap. Germline CDR1 SGHRS, CDR2 YFSETQ. The CDR3 sequence is CASSFSGTQETQYF. The CDR3, as DNA: TGCGCCAGCAGCTTTAGTGGCACTCAAGAGACCCAGTACTTC.

This clonotype has only one observation. V and J are TRBV6-1 and TRBJ2-3; no reliable D call. Germline assignment: CDR1 MNHNS and CDR2 SASEGT. V lost 4 bases to trimming and J lost 7 bases, with 12 bases between them. The CDR3 consists of 13 residues. The CDR3 region is CASSGSELNTQYF. Written as DNA, the CDR3 is TGTGCCAGCAGTGGATCGGAACTAAATACGCAGTATTTT.

This clonotype was recorded many times. V is TRBV28 and J is TRBJ2-3; D is unclear. The CDR3 covers 15 residues. Germline lookup yields CDR1 MDHEN and CDR2 SYDVKM. Deletions cut 4 bases from V and 3 bases from J, with 14 bases between. CDR3 sequence (DNA): TGTGCCAGCAGTTCCCCGCCGGCGGTAACAGATACGCAGTATTTT. It is translated as CASSSPPAVTDTQYF.

This clonotype was picked up a small number of times. This chain links TRBV28 with TRBJ1-6, with D tentatively TRBD1 (5 bases). This CDR3 comprises 12 residues. V was cut by 8 bases and J by 3 bases, with 5 bases left in between. Germline loops: CDR1 MDHEN, CDR2 SYDVKM. CDR3 in DNA: TGTGCCAGCGGGGGCTATAATTCACCCCTCCACTTT. Its protein is CASGGYNSPLHF.

The table lists this clonotype with a few counts. The V and J genes are TRBV7-9 and TRBJ2-3; D tentatively fits TRBD1 or TRBD2 (6 bases each). This CDR3 contains 15 residues. From germline, CDR1 is SEHNR and CDR2 FQNEAQ (reference sequence). V was trimmed by 4 bases and J by 1 base, leaving 12 bases between them. DNA of the CDR3: TGTGCCAGCAGCTCCCCCGGGGGCCGCACAGATACGCAGTATTTT. Amino acid sequence: CASSSPGGRTDTQYF.

The chain carries TRBV7-9 and TRBJ2-1, with a possible D match to TRBD1 (6 bases). Germline CDR1 SEHNR, CDR2 FQNEAQ (reference sequence). V lost 6 bases, J lost 9 bases, and 15 bases lay in between. This CDR3 comprises 13 residues. CDR3 bases: TGTGCCAGCAGGAACAGGGACAACAGTGAGCAGTTCTTC. Amino acid sequence: CASRNRDNSEQFF.

This chain uses TRBV7-9 with TRBJ2-3, with 7 bases identical to TRBD1. CDR1 and CDR2 (germline): SEHNR, FQNEAQ (reference sequence). This CDR3 contains 15 residues. V gave up 5 bases and J gave up 0 bases; unmatched junction bases: 5. The CDR3 coding sequence is TGTGCCAGCAGCCCCGACAGGGTTAGCACAGATACGCAGTATTTT. Encoded protein: CASSPDRVSTDTQYF.

V usage is TRBV20-1 and J usage is TRBJ2-7; 9 nucleotides match TRBD1. CDR3 length: 15 residues. Germline loops: CDR1 DFQATT, CDR2 SNEGSKA (reference sequence). CDR3 residues: CSLPGTGWNSYEQYF. The CDR3 DNA reads TGCAGCCTCCCGGGGACAGGGTGGAACTCCTACGAGCAGTACTTC.

This clonotype was counted ten times or more. The chain recombines TRBV5-1 with TRBJ2-3; 8 bases map to TRBD2. The germline CDR1 and CDR2 sequences are SGHRS and YFSETQ. The CDR3 is 16 amino acids. Trimming removed 0 bases from V and 3 bases from J; junction bases left unmatched: 6. Here the CDR3 reads CASSLAPGLGTDTQYF. The CDR3, as DNA: TGCGCCAGCAGCTTGGCCCCGGGACTAGGAACAGATACGCAGTATTTT. The full variable domain, with the rest looked up from reference TRBV5-1 and TRBJ2-3, is KAGVTQTPRYLIKTRGQQVTLSCSPISGHRSVSWYQQTPGQGLQFLFEYFSETQRNKGNFPGRFSGRQFSNSRSEMNVSTLELGDSALYLCASSLAPGLGTDTQYFGPGTRLTVL.